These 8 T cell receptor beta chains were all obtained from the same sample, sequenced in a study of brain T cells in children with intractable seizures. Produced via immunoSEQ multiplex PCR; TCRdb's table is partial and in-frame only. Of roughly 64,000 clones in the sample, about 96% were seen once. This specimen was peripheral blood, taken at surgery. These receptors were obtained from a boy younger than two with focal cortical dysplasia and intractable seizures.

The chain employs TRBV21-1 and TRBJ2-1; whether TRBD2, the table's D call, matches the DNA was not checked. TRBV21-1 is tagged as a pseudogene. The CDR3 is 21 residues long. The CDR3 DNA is TGTGCCAGCAGCAAACCCGGGGGGGGACTAGCGGGCTGCAGCTCCTACAATGAGCAGTTCTTC. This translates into CASSKPGGGLAGCSSYNEQFF.

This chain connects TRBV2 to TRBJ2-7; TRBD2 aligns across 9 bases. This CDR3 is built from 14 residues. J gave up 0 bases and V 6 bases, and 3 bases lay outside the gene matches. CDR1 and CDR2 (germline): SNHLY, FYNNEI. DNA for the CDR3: TGTGCCAGCAGCAGACTAGCGGTCTCCTACGAGCAGTACTTC. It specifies CASSRLAVSYEQYF.

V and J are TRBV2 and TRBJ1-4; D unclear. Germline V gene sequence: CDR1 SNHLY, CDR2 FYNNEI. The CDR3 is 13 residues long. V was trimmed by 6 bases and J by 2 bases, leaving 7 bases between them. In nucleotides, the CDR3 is TGTGCCAGCAGGGGAGGGACTAATGAAAAACTGTTTTTT. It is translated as CASRGGTNEKLFF.

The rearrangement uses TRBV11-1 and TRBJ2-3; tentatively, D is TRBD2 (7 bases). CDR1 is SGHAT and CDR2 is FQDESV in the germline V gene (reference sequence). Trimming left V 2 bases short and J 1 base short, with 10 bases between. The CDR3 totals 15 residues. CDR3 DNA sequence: TGTGCCAGCAGCTTAAGGGGGGGGCGCACAGATACGCAGTATTTT. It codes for CASSLRGGRTDTQYF.

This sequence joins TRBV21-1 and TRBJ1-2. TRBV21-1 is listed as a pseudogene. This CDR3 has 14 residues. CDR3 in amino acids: CASSKSADGYGYTF. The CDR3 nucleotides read TGTGCCAGCAGCAAAAGTGCGGACGGCTATGGCTACACCTTC.

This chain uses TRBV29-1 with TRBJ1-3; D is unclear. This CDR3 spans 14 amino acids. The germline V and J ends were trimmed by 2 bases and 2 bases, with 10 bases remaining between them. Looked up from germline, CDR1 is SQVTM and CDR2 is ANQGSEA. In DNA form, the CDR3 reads TGCAGCGTTGAACTAGCGATGGCTGGAAACACCATATATTTT. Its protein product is CSVELAMAGNTIYF.

This chain's CDR3 is CASSLVKTSGGGSYEQYF. DNA of the CDR3: TGTGCCAGCAGCCTGGTTAAGACTAGCGGGGGGGGCTCCTACGAGCAGTACTTC. The V and J genes are TRBV5-4 and TRBJ2-7, with 14 nucleotides matching TRBD2. The CDR3 has 18 residues. The V and J ends lost 4 bases and 0 bases, in that order; junction bases with no gene match: 9. The germline CDR1 and CDR2 sequences are SGHNT and YYREEE (reference sequence).

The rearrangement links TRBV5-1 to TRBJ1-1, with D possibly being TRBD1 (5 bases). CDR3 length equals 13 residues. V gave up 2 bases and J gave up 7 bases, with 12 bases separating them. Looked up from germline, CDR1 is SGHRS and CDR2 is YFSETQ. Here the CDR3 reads CASSFWGPIEAFF. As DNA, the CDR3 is TGCGCCAGCAGCTTTTGGGGACCGATTGAAGCTTTCTTT.